Listed here are 15 T cell receptor beta chains from one sample, sequenced in a study of cytomegalovirus exposure and HLA in healthy donors. Sequencing was performed with immunoSEQ multiplex PCR; in TCRdb, only in-frame clones are kept and a portion is missing. The repertoire holds approximately 300,000 clones, with roughly 90% as singletons. Sequences were obtained from PBMCs. These receptors were taken from a woman aged 25 to 45 in good health and CMV-seropositive.

The V and J genes are TRBV25-1 and TRBJ1-1, with D tentatively TRBD1 (6 bases). This CDR3 comprises 16 residues. Trimming removed 1 base at V and 4 bases at J, with 16 bases between. Germline values: CDR1 MGHDK, CDR2 SYGVNS. This chain's CDR3 is CASSELSGGLGTEAFF. As DNA, the CDR3 is TGTGCCAGCAGTGAATTGTCGGGGGGGCTGGGCACTGAAGCTTTCTTT.

The J gene is TRBJ2-7, the V gene TRBV29-1; 7 bases map to TRBD2. This CDR3 region has 13 residues. V shed 5 bases and J 4 bases; nucleotides not matched to a gene: 8. CDR1 SQVTM and CDR2 ANQGSEA come from the germline V gene. CDR3 coding DNA: TGCAGCGTTATGAGCGGGATTAGATACGAGCAGTACTTC. Translation: CSVMSGIRYEQYF.

J is TRBJ2-1 and V is TRBV2; D gene ambiguous. The CDR3 runs to 11 residues. The germline gives CDR1 SNHLY, CDR2 FYNNEI. The V end lost 8 bases, the J end lost 8 bases, and 10 bases lay between the germline ends. The CDR3 bases are TGTGCCAGCGGGCCGGGCTATGAGCAGTTCTTC. This encodes CASGPGYEQFF.

The rearrangement uses TRBV7-2 and TRBJ1-1; D is perhaps TRBD1 (5 bases). The CDR3 has 16 amino acids. The ends were cut back, 1 base at V and 1 base at J, with 13 bases in the middle. CDR1 is SGHTA and CDR2 is FQGNSA in the germline V gene. The CDR3 DNA reads TGTGCCAGCAGCTTAGTGTCCTCCCAGGGGAACACTGAAGCTTTCTTT. Translated, it gives CASSLVSSQGNTEAFF.

The V and J genes are TRBV25-1 and TRBJ2-7; the match to TRBD2 covers 9 bases. The CDR3 is 15 amino acids. Trimming at V came to 4 bases and at J to 4 bases, leaving 8 bases not matched to a gene. Germline V gene lookup returns CDR1 MGHDK and CDR2 SYGVNS. CDR3 loop: CASSASGGYNYEQYF. The CDR3 DNA is TGTGCCAGCAGTGCGAGCGGGGGGTACAATTACGAGCAGTACTTC.

The table lists this clone with a few counts. This rearrangement joins TRBV5-1 to TRBJ1-5; D may be TRBD1 (5 bases). The CDR3 is 15 amino acids. V was trimmed by 0 bases and J by 3 bases, leaving 10 bases between them. CDR1 SGHRS and CDR2 YFSETQ come from the germline V gene. The chain's CDR3 is CASSLGGRDNQPQHF. The CDR3, as DNA: TGCGCCAGCAGCTTGGGTGGCAGGGACAATCAGCCCCAGCATTTT.

This chain links TRBV19 with TRBJ2-7, with a tentative D call TRBD2 (6 bases). The CDR3 is made up of 15 amino acids. Germline CDR1 reads LNHDA; CDR2 reads SQIVND (reference sequence). With 6 bases removed from V and 4 bases from J, the gap between germline ends came to 19 bases. CDR3 nucleotides: TGTGCCAGTAGATGGGGGGACGGATCAACTTACGAGCAGTACTTC. It encodes CASRWGDGSTYEQYF. The complete variable domain, with remaining parts taken from reference TRBV19 and TRBJ2-7, reads DGGITQSPKYLFRKEGQNVTLSCEQNLNHDAMYWYRQDPGQGLRLIYYSQIVNDFQKGDIAEGYSVSREKKESFPLTVTSAQKNPTAFYLCASRWGDGSTYEQYFGPGTRLTVT.

The V gene is TRBV29-1, the J gene TRBJ1-2; D call uncertain. The length of the CDR3 is 12 residues. CDR1 SQVTM and CDR2 ANQGSEA come from the germline V gene. Trimming cost V 3 bases and J 4 bases, with 9 bases left between them. The CDR3 DNA is TGCAGCGTTGATAACGGAGGCTATGGCTACACCTTC. It translates to CSVDNGGYGYTF.

The CDR3 DNA reads TGTGCCAGCAGTACCCTACTCGTTGATACGCAGTATTTT. Amino acids: CASSTLLVDTQYF. J is TRBJ2-3 and V is TRBV7-9, with D hard to call. The CDR3 contains 13 residues. V lost 6 bases and J lost 6, with 13 bases in between. Germline V gene lookup returns CDR1 SEHNR and CDR2 FQNEAQ (reference sequence).

The chain employs TRBV5-1 and TRBJ2-5, with D uncertain. Trimming removed 4 bases from V and 2 bases from J, with 12 bases in between. Germline V lookup: CDR1 SGHRS, CDR2 YFSETQ. The CDR3 length is 14 residues. CDR3 nucleotide sequence: TGCGCCAGCAGCCCGACCCGGATTCAAGAGACCCAGTACTTC. Encoded protein: CASSPTRIQETQYF. Full variable domain (rest looked up from reference TRBV5-1 and TRBJ2-5): KAGVTQTPRYLIKTRGQQVTLSCSPISGHRSVSWYQQTPGQGLQFLFEYFSETQRNKGNFPGRFSGRQFSNSRSEMNVSTLELGDSALYLCASSPTRIQETQYFGPGTRLLVL.

In nucleotides, the CDR3 is TGTGCCAGCAGCGTAGCTGATAGCACCTCCTACGAGCAGTACTTC. It translates to CASSVADSTSYEQYF. V gene TRBV9 combines with J gene TRBJ2-7; D is uncertain. The CDR3 length is 15 residues. Per germline, CDR1 SGDLS and CDR2 YYNGEE. V shed 0 bases and J shed 0 bases, with 10 bases lying between them.

The chain carries TRBV19 and TRBJ1-5, with D maybe TRBD1 (5 bases). This CDR3 is 16 amino acids long. Germline CDR1 reads LNHDA; CDR2 reads SQIVND (reference sequence). V was trimmed by 1 base and J by 0 bases, leaving 10 bases between them. The CDR3 reads CASSIGGRGSNQPQHF. In DNA, the CDR3 is TGTGCCAGTAGTATAGGGGGTAGGGGTAGCAATCAGCCCCAGCATTTT.

The chain recombines TRBV4-3 with TRBJ2-7; 10 bases are a match to TRBD2. The germline gives CDR1 LGHNA, CDR2 YSLEER. V gave up 5 bases and J gave up 2 bases; unmatched junction bases: 6. The CDR3 has 15 amino acids. The DNA for the CDR3 is TGCGCCAGCAGCTTCGGACTAGCGGCCACCTACGAGCAGTACTTC. Its translation is CASSFGLAATYEQYF.

The chain is built from TRBV5-1 and TRBJ1-2; weak D call: TRBD1 (6 bases). CDR3 length: 15 residues. V was pared by 1 base and J by 4 bases, with 14 bases between. Germline lookup yields CDR1 SGHRS and CDR2 YFSETQ. In DNA form, the CDR3 reads TGCGCCAGCAGCTTGCTCTCGGGACACTCCTATGGCTACACCTTC. Translation gives CASSLLSGHSYGYTF.

The chain carries TRBV7-9 and TRBJ1-5, with a tentative D call TRBD1 (6 bases). This CDR3 has 14 residues. In germline, CDR1 is SEHNR, CDR2 FQNEAQ (reference sequence). The V end lost 6 bases, the J end lost 7 bases, and 16 bases lay between the germline ends. The chain's CDR3 is CASSLDRSGQPQHF. The CDR3 coding sequence is TGTGCCAGCAGTCTCGACAGGTCGGGGCAGCCCCAGCATTTT. Combining the CDR3 with reference TRBV7-9 and TRBJ1-5 gives the whole variable domain DTGVSQNPRHKITKRGQNVTFRCDPISEHNRLYWYRQTLGQGPEFLTYFQNEAQLEKSRLLSDRFSAERPKGSFSTLEIQRTEQGDSAMYLCASSLDRSGQPQHFGDGTRLSIL.